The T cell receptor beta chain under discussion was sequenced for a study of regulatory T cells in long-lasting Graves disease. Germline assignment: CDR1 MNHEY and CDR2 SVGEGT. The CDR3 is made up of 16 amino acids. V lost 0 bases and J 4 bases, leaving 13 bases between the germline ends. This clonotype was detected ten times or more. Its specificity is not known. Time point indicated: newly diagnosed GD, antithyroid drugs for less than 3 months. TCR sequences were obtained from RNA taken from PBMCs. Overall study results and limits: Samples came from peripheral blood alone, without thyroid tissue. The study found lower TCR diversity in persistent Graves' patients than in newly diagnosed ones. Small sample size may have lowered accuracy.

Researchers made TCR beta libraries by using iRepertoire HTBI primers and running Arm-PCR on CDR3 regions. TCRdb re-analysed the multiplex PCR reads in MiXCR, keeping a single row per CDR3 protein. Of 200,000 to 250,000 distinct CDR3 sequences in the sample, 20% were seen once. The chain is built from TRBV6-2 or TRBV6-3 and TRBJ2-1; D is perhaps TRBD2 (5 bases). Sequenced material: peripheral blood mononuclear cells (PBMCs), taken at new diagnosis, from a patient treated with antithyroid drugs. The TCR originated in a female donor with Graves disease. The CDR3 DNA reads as TGTGCCAGCAGTTACTCGAATCTAGCTGGATACAATGAGCAGTTCTTC. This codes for CASSYSNLAGYNEQFF.